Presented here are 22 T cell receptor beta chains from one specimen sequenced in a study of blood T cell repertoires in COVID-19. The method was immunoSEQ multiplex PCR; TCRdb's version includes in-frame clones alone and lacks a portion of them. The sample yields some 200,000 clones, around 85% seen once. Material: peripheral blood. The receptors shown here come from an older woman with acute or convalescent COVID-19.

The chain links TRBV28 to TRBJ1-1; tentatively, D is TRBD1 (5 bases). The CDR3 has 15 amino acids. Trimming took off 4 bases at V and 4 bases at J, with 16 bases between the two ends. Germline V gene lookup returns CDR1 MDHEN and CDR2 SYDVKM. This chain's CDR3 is CASSSGQPSRTEAFF. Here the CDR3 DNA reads TGTGCCAGCAGTTCTGGACAACCATCACGCACTGAAGCTTTCTTT.

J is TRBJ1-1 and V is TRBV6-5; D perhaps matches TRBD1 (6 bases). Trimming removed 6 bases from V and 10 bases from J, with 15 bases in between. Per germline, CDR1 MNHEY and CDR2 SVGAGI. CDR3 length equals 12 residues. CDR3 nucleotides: TGTGCCAGCAGCATACAGGGTGGTAGAGCTTTCTTT. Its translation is CASSIQGGRAFF.

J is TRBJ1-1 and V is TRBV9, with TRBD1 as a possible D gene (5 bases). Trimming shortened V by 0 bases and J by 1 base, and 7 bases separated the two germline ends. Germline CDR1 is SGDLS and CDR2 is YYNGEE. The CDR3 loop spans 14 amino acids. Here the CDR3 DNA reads TGTGCCAGCAGCGTAGCAGGGTCGAACACTGAAGCTTTCTTT. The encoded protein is CASSVAGSNTEAFF.

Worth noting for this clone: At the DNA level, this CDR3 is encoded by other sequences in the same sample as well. CDR3 amino acids: CATSDSGTRYGYTF. In nucleotides, the CDR3 is TGTGCCACCAGTGACTCCGGGACACGCTATGGCTACACCTTC. This chain joins TRBV24-1 and TRBJ1-2, with D perhaps matching TRBD1 (6 bases). There are 14 residues in the CDR3. Deletions cut 4 bases from V and 4 bases from J, with 12 bases between. In germline, CDR1 is KGHDR, CDR2 SFDVKD.

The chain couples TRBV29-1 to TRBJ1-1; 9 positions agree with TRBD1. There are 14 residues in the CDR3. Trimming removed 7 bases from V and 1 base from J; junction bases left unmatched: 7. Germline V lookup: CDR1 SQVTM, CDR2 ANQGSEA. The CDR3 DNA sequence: TGCAGCGCTATATCGGGACAGGGGAACACTGAAGCTTTCTTT. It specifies CSAISGQGNTEAFF.

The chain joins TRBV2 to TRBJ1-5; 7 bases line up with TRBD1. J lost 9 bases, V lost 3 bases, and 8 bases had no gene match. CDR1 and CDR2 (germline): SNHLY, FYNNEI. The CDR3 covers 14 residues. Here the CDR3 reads CASSEGQGGWPQHF. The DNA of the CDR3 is TGTGCCAGCAGTGAGGGGCAGGGGGGTTGGCCCCAGCATTTT. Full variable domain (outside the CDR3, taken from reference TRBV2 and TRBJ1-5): EPEVTQTPSHQVTQMGQEVILRCVPISNHLYFYWYRQILGQKVEFLVSFYNNEISEKSEIFDDQFSVERPDGSNFTLKIRSTKLEDSAMYFCASSEGQGGWPQHFGDGTRLSIL.

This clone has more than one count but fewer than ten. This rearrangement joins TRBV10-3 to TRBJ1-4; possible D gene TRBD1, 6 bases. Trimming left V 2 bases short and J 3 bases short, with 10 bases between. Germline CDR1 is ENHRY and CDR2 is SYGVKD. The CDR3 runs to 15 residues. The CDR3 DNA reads TGTGCCATCAGTGAGCAGACAGGATCTAATGAAAAACTGTTTTTT. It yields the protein CAISEQTGSNEKLFF.

In DNA form, the CDR3 reads TGTGCCAGCAGCAAGTTAGGAGCTCAGCCTGAAGCTTTCTTT. Translated, it gives CASSKLGAQPEAFF. The chain recombines TRBV7-6 with TRBJ1-1; unclear D gene. CDR1 is SGHVS and CDR2 is FNYEAQ in the germline V gene. With 5 bases removed from V and 6 bases from J, the gap between germline ends came to 16 bases. This CDR3 contains 14 residues.

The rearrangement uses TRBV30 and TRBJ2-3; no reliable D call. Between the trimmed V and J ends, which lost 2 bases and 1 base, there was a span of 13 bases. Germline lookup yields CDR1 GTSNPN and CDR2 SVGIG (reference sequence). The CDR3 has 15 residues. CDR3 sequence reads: CAWSKTGVGTDTQYF. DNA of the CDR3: TGTGCCTGGAGTAAGACGGGTGTAGGCACAGATACGCAGTATTTT.

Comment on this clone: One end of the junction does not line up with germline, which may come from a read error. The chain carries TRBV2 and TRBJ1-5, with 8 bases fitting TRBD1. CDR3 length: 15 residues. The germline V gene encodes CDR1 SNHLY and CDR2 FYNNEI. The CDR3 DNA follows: TGTGCCAGCACCGCGGATGGACAGGGCGGTCAGCCCCGGCATTTT. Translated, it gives CASTADGQGGQPRHF.

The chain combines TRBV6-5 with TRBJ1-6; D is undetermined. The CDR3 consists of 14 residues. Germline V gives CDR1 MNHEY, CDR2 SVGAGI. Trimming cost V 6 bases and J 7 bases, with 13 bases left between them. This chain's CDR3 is CASRGSGFNSPLHF. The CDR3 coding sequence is TGTGCCAGCAGGGGTTCGGGATTCAATTCACCCCTCCACTTT.

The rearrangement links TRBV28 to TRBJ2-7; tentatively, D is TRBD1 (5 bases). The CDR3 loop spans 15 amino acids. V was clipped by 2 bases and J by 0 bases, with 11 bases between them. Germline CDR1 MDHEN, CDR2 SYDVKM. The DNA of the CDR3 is TGTGCCAGCAGTTTAGGCCAGGGCAGCTCCTACGAGCAGTACGTC. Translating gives CASSLGQGSSYEQYV.

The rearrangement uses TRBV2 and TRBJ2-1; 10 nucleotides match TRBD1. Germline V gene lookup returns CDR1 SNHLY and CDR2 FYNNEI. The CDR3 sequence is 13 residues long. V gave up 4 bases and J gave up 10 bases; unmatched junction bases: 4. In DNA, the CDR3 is TGTGCCAGCAGTGTGGGGACAGGGGTCGAGCAGTTCTTC. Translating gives CASSVGTGVEQFF.

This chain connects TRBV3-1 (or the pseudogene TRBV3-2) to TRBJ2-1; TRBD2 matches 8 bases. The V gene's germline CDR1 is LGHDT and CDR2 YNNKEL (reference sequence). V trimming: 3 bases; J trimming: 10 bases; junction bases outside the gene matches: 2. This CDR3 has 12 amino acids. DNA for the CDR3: TGTGCCAGCAGCCAGCGACTAGCGGAGCAGTTCTTC. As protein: CASSQRLAEQFF.

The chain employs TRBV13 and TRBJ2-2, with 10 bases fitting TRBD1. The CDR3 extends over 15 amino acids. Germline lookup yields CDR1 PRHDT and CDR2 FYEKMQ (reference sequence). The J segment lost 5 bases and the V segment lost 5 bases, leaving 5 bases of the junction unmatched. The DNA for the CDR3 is TGTGCCAGCAGCCAGAGGACAGGGGGAACCGGGGAGCTGTTTTTT. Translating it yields CASSQRTGGTGELFF.

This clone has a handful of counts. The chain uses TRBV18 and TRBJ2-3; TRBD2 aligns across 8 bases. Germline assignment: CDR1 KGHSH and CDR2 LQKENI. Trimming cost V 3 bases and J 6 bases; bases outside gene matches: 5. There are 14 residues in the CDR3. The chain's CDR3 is CASSPSGRPDTQYF. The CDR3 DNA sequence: TGTGCCAGCTCACCCAGCGGGAGACCCGATACGCAGTATTTT. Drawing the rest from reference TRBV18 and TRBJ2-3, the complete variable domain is NAGVMQNPRHLVRRRGQEARLRCSPMKGHSHVYWYRQLPEEGLKFMVYLQKENIIDESGMPKERFSAEFPKEGPSILRIQQVVRGDSAAYFCASSPSGRPDTQYFGPGTRLTVL.

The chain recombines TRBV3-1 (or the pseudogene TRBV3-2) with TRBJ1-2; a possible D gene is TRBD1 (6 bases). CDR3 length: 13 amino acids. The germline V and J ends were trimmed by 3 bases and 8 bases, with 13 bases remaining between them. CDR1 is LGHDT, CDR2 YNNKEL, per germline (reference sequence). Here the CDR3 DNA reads TGTGCCAGCAGCCAGACAGGTGCTAAGGGCTACACCTTC. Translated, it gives CASSQTGAKGYTF.

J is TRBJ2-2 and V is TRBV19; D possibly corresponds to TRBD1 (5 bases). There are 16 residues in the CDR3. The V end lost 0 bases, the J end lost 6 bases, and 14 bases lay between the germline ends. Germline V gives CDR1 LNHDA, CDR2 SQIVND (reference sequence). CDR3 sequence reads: CASSIEAARGPGELFF. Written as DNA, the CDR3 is TGTGCCAGTAGTATAGAGGCCGCAAGGGGTCCCGGGGAGCTGTTTTTT.

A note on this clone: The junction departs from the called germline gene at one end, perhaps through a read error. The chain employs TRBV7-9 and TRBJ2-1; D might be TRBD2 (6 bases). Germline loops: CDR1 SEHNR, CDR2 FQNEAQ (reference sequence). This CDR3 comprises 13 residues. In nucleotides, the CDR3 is TGTGCCAGCAGTTTAGGACTATACAATGAGCAGTTCTTC. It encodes CASSLGLYNEQFF.

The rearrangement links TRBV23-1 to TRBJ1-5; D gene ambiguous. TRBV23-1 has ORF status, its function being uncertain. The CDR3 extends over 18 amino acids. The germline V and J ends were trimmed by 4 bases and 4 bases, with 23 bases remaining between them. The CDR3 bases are TGCGCCAGCAGTCTCCCCGGGGAGAAAGATTCGGGGAATCAGCCCCAGCATTTT. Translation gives CASSLPGEKDSGNQPQHF.

CDR3 sequence reads: CASSPRWDSSYEQYF. The CDR3 coding sequence is TGTGCCAGCAGCCCGAGGTGGGACAGCTCCTACGAGCAGTACTTC. The gene calls are TRBV5-4 and TRBJ2-7; 7 bases line up with TRBD1. V shed 4 bases, J shed 0 bases, and the junction held 7 bases outside the gene matches. Germline V gene lookup returns CDR1 SGHNT and CDR2 YYREEE (reference sequence). The CDR3 contains 15 residues. The full variable domain, in which reference TRBV5-4 and TRBJ2-7 provide the parts outside the CDR3, is ETGVTQSPTHLIKTRGQQVTLRCSSQSGHNTVSWYQQALGQGPQFIFQYYREEENGRGNFPPRFSGLQFPNYSSELNVNALELDDSALYLCASSPRWDSSYEQYFGPGTRLTVT.

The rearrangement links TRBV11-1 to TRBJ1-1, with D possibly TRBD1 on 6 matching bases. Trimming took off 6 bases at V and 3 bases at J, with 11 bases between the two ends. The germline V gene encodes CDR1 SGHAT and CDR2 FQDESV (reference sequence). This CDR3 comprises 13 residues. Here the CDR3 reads CASSQGGYTEAFF. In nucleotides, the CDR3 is TGTGCCAGCAGTCAAGGGGGATACACTGAAGCTTTCTTT.